Detailed here is one TCR beta chain. Antigen specificity is unknown. This specimen belongs to a study of shared clonotypes between healthy human individuals. Study conclusions and caveats: Clonotype sharing among donors was thought likely to change with sequencing depth.

Terminally differentiated effector memory CD45RA+ cells were excluded by CCR7 positive selection of CD45RO-negative cells. An assay was performed, and its level was deep. Using immunoSEQ multiplex PCR, the repertoire was profiled, and TCRdb retains in-frame clones only, with some absent. The sample has hundreds of thousands of clones; more than 85% are singletons. The CDR3 covers 16 residues. Germline loops: CDR1 SGHVS, CDR2 FNYEAQ. V was shortened by 1 base and J by 3 bases, with 10 bases between the two germline ends. The source is a man aged 25 to 40 in good health. The chain employs TRBV7-6 and TRBJ2-6; no definite D call. Sample: naive CD8+ T cells sorted from blood. The CDR3 bases are TGTGCCAGCAGCTTAGGTGATGAATATGGGGCCAACGTCCTGACTTTC. Protein: CASSLGDEYGANVLTF.